This entry is about one T cell receptor (beta chain). Some clones are missing from TCRdb's copy, which holds only in-frame ones; the method was immunoSEQ multiplex PCR. The sample holds 90,000 to 120,000 clones; 80% to 90% are singletons and the top ten take about 30%. The data were taken from a study of blood T cell repertoires in COVID-19. The ends lost 3 bases at V and 3 bases at J; junction bases unmatched: 4. In germline, CDR1 is LNHNV, CDR2 YYDKDF (reference sequence). The CDR3 spans 14 residues. Input material: peripheral blood. The chain is built from TRBV15 and TRBJ1-2, with 7 bases fitting TRBD1. The sequence was obtained from a woman at least 80 years old with acute or convalescent COVID-19. The CDR3 sequence: CATSRTRGDYGYTF. In DNA, the CDR3 is TGTGCCACCAGCAGGACCAGGGGGGACTATGGCTACACCTTC.